This T cell receptor beta chain was sequenced during a study of CD8+ T cells in alopecia areata. This clone was recorded a few times. Its antigen is still unknown. Study results and limitations: Sharing of TCR sequences between patients (possibly for HLA-related reasons) was less clear than in mice. Normal skin contains resident alphabeta T cells, and these are also sequenced in scalp samples.

Extracted RNA was reverse transcribed into cDNA, the sequencing template. Here immunoSEQ multiplex PCR was the method, and the copy in TCRdb shows in-frame clones only, minus some. The sample consists of some 200,000 clones, 56% of them appearing once. Sorting from PBMCs produced CD4+ and CD8+ T cells. V lost 4 bases and J 4 bases, leaving 11 bases between the germline ends. The CDR3 contains 13 residues. CDR1 and CDR2 (germline): MNHEY, SMNVEV (reference sequence). The origin of this receptor is a human donor in good health. The sequenced material came from CD8+ T cells sorted from blood. J is TRBJ2-7 and V is TRBV27; D possibly matches TRBD1 or TRBD2 (6 bases each). The CDR3 DNA sequence: TGTGCCAGCAGTTACCAGGGGAGGTACGAGCAGTACTTC. This codes for CASSYQGRYEQYF.